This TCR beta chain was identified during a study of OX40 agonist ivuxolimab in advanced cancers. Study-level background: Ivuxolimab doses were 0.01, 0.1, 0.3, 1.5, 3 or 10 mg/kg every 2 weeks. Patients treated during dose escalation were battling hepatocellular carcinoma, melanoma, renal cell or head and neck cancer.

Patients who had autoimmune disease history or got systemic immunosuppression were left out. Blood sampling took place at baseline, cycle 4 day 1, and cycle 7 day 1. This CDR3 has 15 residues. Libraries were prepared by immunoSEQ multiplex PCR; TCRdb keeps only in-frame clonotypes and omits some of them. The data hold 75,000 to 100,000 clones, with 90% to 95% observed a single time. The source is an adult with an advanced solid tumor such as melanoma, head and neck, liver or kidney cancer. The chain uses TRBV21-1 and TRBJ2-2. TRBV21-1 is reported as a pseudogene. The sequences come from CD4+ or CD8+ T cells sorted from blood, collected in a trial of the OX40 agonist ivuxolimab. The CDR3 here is CASSAGERGTGELFF. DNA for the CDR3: TGTGCCAGCAGCGCTGGGGAGAGGGGAACCGGGGAGCTGTTTTTT.